These T cell receptor beta chains were read from a single sample in a study of blood T cell repertoires in COVID-19. TCRdb's table, derived via immunoSEQ multiplex PCR, lists solely in-frame clones and lacks some. This table holds about 45,000 clones, more than 80% found once. Sequenced input: peripheral blood. These receptors were collected from a man older than 75 in a cohort sampled during active COVID-19. Both conserved end residues are part of each CDR3. A D gene is named only where the DNA matches it firmly. Only some rows state a clone size, as once, few, many or a class for expanded clones.

J: TRBJ1-4; V: TRBV12-5; size: NA; D: NA; DNA: TGTGCTAGTGGTTACCGACAGGTCCCCCTCGACGTGACTAATGAAAAACTGTTTTTT; CDR3: CASGYRQVPLDVTNEKLFF
J: TRBJ1-3; V: TRBV5-1; size: NA; D: NA; DNA: TGCGCCAGCAGCTTGGCCCCGGAGGGAAACACCATATATTTT; CDR3: CASSLAPEGNTIYF
J: TRBJ1-2; V: TRBV28; size: NA; D: TRBD1; DNA: TGTGCCAGCAGTTTCCGGGACAGGGACCCGAGTGGCTACACCTTC; CDR3: CASSFRDRDPSGYTF
J: TRBJ2-5; V: TRBV7-9; size: NA; D: TRBD1; DNA: TGTGCCAGCGGTTCCCGGGACAGCCAAGAGACCCAGTACTTC; CDR3: CASGSRDSQETQYF
J: TRBJ1-4; V: TRBV2; size: NA; D: NA; DNA: TGTGCCAGCTCTCCCCAGGGGCGAGGTGGAGAAAAACTGTTTTTT; CDR3: CASSPQGRGGEKLFF
J: TRBJ1-2; V: TRBV12-3/TRBV12-4; size: NA; D: NA; DNA: TGTGCCAGCACCTGGGGGGGGGTGCGTGGCTACACCTTC; CDR3: CASTWGGVRGYTF
J: TRBJ1-5; V: TRBV4-1; size: NA; D: NA; DNA: TGCGCCAGCAGCCAAGTTTCAGGGCGCAATCAGCCCCAGCATTTT; CDR3: CASSQVSGRNQPQHF
J: TRBJ1-2; V: TRBV6-5; size: NA; D: TRBD1; DNA: TGTGCCAGCAGCCGAGGACAGGTCAGCGATGGCTACACCTTC; CDR3: CASSRGQVSDGYTF
J: TRBJ1-2; V: TRBV5-1; size: once; D: TRBD1; DNA: TGCGCCAGCAGCACGGGGACAGCCTATGGCTACACCTTC; CDR3: CASSTGTAYGYTF
J: TRBJ2-1; V: TRBV5-6; size: NA; D: TRBD2; DNA: TGTGCCAGCAGCTTTAGCGGGAACTACAATGAGCAGTTCTTC; CDR3: CASSFSGNYNEQFF
J: TRBJ2-1; V: TRBV6-5; size: once; D: NA; DNA: TGTGCCAGCAGTTACTCCTTCCAGAATGAGCAGTTCTTC; CDR3: CASSYSFQNEQFF
J: TRBJ1-5; V: TRBV7-2; size: NA; D: NA; DNA: TGTGCCAGCAGCCTGACGGGGTCGGGCAATCAGCCCCAGCATTTT; CDR3: CASSLTGSGNQPQHF
J: TRBJ2-1; V: TRBV2; size: NA; D: TRBD1; DNA: TGTGCCAGCAGAGGGACAGGGGGCTGGGAGCAGTTCTTC; CDR3: CASRGTGGWEQFF
J: TRBJ1-1; V: TRBV5-1; size: NA; D: NA; DNA: TGCGCCAGCAGACTAGACCCCGGCGGCACTGAAGCTTTCTTT; CDR3: CASRLDPGGTEAFF
J: TRBJ2-6; V: TRBV5-1; size: NA; D: TRBD1; DNA: TGCGCCAGCAGCTATGGACAGGGGGCGGCTGGGGCCAACGTCCTGACTTTC; CDR3: CASSYGQGAAGANVLTF
J: TRBJ2-5; V: TRBV9; size: NA; D: TRBD1; DNA: TGTGCCAGCAGCGTATTTGGGACAGCAGAAGAGACCCAGTACTTC; CDR3: CASSVFGTAEETQYF
J: TRBJ1-3; V: TRBV6-5; size: once; D: TRBD1; DNA: TGTGCCAGCAGTTCGGACAGGCGGGGAAACACCATATATTTT; CDR3: CASSSDRRGNTIYF
J: TRBJ2-4; V: TRBV21-1; size: NA; D: NA; DNA: TGTGCCAGCAGCAAAACCCCAGGAATTTTGCGGGAGATCGAGACCGACAAAAACATTCAGTACTTC; CDR3: CASSKTPGILREIETDKNIQYF
J: TRBJ2-3; V: TRBV4-1; size: NA; D: TRBD2; DNA: TGCGCCAGCAGGAAGAGACTAGCCTCCACAGATACGCAGTATTTT; CDR3: CASRKRLASTDTQYF
J: TRBJ1-5; V: TRBV4-1; size: NA; D: TRBD1; DNA: TGCGCCAGCAGCCAAGACCAGGGGGCGTTTCAGCCCCAGCATTTT; CDR3: CASSQDQGAFQPQHF
J: TRBJ1-5; V: TRBV12-1; size: NA; D: NA; DNA: TGTGCCAGCAGTCAGACCCGGGACAGGGGAGGTTGGCCCCAGCATTTT; CDR3: CASSQTRDRGGWPQHF
J: TRBJ1-1; V: TRBV5-6; size: NA; D: NA; DNA: TGTGCCAGCAGTTTTCAGGTTGGCACTGAAGCTTTCTTT; CDR3: CASSFQVGTEAFF
J: TRBJ1-1; V: TRBV28; size: NA; D: TRBD1; DNA: TGTGCCAGCAGTTTATCCCGTCGACAGGGGGGCGGAGAAGCTTTCTTT; CDR3: CASSLSRRQGGGEAFF
J: TRBJ2-1; V: TRBV7-3; size: NA; D: NA; DNA: TGTGCCAGCAGCTTAACTCACGGGTTAGGAGGTAATGAGCAGTTCTTC; CDR3: CASSLTHGLGGNEQFF
J: TRBJ1-2; V: TRBV5-1; size: NA; D: TRBD1; DNA: TGCGCCAGCAGCTTGGAGACAGGGGTGTTGTATGGCTACACCTTC; CDR3: CASSLETGVLYGYTF
J: TRBJ2-5; V: TRBV30; size: NA; D: TRBD1; DNA: TGTGCCTGGAGTGTACGAGGGGGCTTTGAAACCCAGTACTTC; CDR3: CAWSVRGGFETQYF
J: TRBJ1-5; V: TRBV5-1; size: NA; D: NA; DNA: TGCGCCAGCAGCCCGACAGGTTCTGGGCCCCAGCATTTT; CDR3: CASSPTGSGPQHF
J: TRBJ2-2; V: TRBV19; size: many; D: NA; DNA: TGTGCCAGTAGGACAGACCCGAACACCGGGGAGCTGTTTTTT; CDR3: CASRTDPNTGELFF
J: TRBJ2-7; V: TRBV11-2; size: NA; D: TRBD2; DNA: TGTGCCAGCAGTCACCAAAACCGGCTAGCGGGAACCTACGAGCAGTACTTC; CDR3: CASSHQNRLAGTYEQYF
J: TRBJ2-7; V: TRBV19; size: NA; D: NA; DNA: TGTGCCAGTAGTATAGGGGCCGGCTACGAGCAGTACTTC; CDR3: CASSIGAGYEQYF
J: TRBJ2-3; V: TRBV6-5; size: few; D: NA; DNA: TGTGCCAGCAGCCCAACAAGAGATACGCAGTATTTT; CDR3: CASSPTRDTQYF